The source of this T cell receptor (beta chain) is a study of blood T cell repertoires in COVID-19 (dated by TCRdb to 2018 to 2020). For the study in its entirety: Samples covering the acute and convalescent phases of COVID-19 were provided by collaborators in the United States, Italy and Spain. A de-identified subject ID, COVID-19 status, age in years and sex were almost always included in the sample metadata. The prospective study material was composed of cDNA or gDNA derived from T cells, B-cell-depleted T cells, or PBMCs. Deeply sampled blood TCRbeta repertoires from subjects exposed to, actively infected with, or recovered from COVID-19 were included in the dataset. Where available, HLA class I and class II types were obtained from metadata supplied by the sample provider rather than from assay-based typing. Samples were obtained from the ongoing ImmuneRACE study (first 160 participants) and from about 1,300 subjects provided by 6 global collaborators. The repertoires were released in a freely available public database intended as a resource for research on the immune response to SARS-CoV-2. What the research found in general, with its limitations: Clinical and demographic metadata were provided uncurated, with the amount varying by source and participant.

Of note for this clone: Its antigen has not been determined. Base qualities are not recorded, but no much larger clone differs from it by a single base.

Trimming at the junction amounts to 4 bases on V and 8 bases on J, and the germline ends lie 23 bases apart. CDR1 and CDR2 are read off the germline V gene as MDHEN and SYDVKM. The CDR3 goes from the cysteine to the phenylalanine over 16 residues. Left in the record is the CDR3 DNA by itself, 48 bases read in frame from the first base. Whole blood was collected in K2EDTA tubes by collaborating institutions according to the institutions' own protocols. Collaborator samples were shipped for TCRbeta analysis as frozen whole blood, isolated PBMCs, or DNA extracted from either sample type. TCRbeta CDR3 regions were amplified from genomic DNA using the immunoSEQ Assay, a bias-controlled multiplex PCR. Concerning the study's data processing: Within the assay, amplification of reference gene primers was used to estimate how many nucleated cells each sample contained. Sequence reads were collapsed and filtered to measure the absolute abundance of every unique TCRbeta CDR3 rearrangement. For each sample, productive Simpson clonality was calculated by taking the square root of Simpson's diversity index across productive rearrangements. TCRdb retrieved this table from immuneACCESS and kept in-frame rearrangements only. Not all clones are present; in checked studies, unresolved V genes account for under half, and no reason is known for the remainder. V, J and clone size reflect that table, while D and trimming were determined from the DNA. The sample includes 200,000 to 250,000 clones, with 70% to 90% observed a single time. Around 13% of the sample rests with the top ten.

The sequence is built from TRBV28 and TRBJ1-2; TRBD1 is a possible D gene, resting on 5 matching bases. Sequences were obtained from peripheral blood. This TCR was recovered from a human donor in a cohort sampled during active COVID-19. CDR3 sequence: CASSSPGTQTVEGYTF. The nucleotide sequence is given as TGTGCCAGCAGTTCCCCCGGGACTCAAACCGTGGAGGGCTACACCTTC.